This T cell receptor beta chain was obtained from a study of cytomegalovirus exposure and HLA in healthy donors. Study-level results: According to a later analysis, TCR clusters from the first cohort tended to co-occur in the approximately 130 validation repertoires. In vitro data verified a few CMV-associated chains as specific for CMV antigens.

Produced via immunoSEQ multiplex PCR; TCRdb's table is partial and in-frame only. The data contain under 95,000 clones, roughly 88% of them singletons. As regards this clone: As yet, its antigen is unknown.

Deletions cut 5 bases from V and 7 bases from J, with 15 bases between. Germline values: CDR1 SGHAT, CDR2 FQDESV (reference sequence). The CDR3 sequence is 13 residues long. The sequencing input was PBMCs. The TCR was taken from a man aged 30 to 45 in good health and CMV-seronegative. The chain has TRBV11-1 and TRBJ2-7; D is unclear. The CDR3 sequence is CASSPATLREQYF. The CDR3 DNA reads TGTGCCAGCAGCCCCGCGACTCTAAGAGAGCAGTACTTC.